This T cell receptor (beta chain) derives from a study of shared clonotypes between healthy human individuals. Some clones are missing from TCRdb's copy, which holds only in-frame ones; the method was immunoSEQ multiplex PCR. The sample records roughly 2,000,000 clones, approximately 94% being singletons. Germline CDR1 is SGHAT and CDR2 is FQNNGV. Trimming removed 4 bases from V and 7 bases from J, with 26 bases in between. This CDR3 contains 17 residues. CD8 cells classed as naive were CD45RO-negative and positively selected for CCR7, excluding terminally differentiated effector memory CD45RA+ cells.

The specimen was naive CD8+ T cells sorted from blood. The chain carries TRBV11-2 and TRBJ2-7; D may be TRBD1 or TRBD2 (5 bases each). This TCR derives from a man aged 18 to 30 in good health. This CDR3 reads CASSSIPFESSWGEQYF. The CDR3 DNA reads TGTGCCAGCAGCTCTATCCCCTTTGAAAGTTCCTGGGGGGAGCAGTACTTC.